Listed here are 23 T cell receptor beta chains from one sample, sequenced in a study of blood T cell repertoires in COVID-19. Profiling relied on immunoSEQ multiplex PCR, and the TCRdb table lists in-frame clones only, not all of them. Found here are more than 200,000 clones, roughly 83% of them singletons; the top ten hold 8.9%. Sample: peripheral blood. Receptors were obtained from an elderly man with acute or convalescent COVID-19.

This clone was picked up one time. The chain employs TRBV28 and TRBJ1-2, with TRBD1 identical over 10 bases. The CDR3 runs to 12 residues. Germline trimming cut 6 bases from V and 6 bases from J; bases unmatched to any gene: 1. Germline V gene lookup returns CDR1 MDHEN and CDR2 SYDVKM. Written as DNA, the CDR3 is TGTGCCAGCAGGACAGGGGGCCATGGCTACACCTTC. Amino acid sequence: CASRTGGHGYTF.

The chain carries TRBV10-3 and TRBJ2-7, with TRBD1 as a possible D gene (5 bases). This CDR3 contains 13 residues. The V gene's germline CDR1 is ENHRY and CDR2 SYGVKD. With 6 bases removed from V and 1 base from J, the gap between germline ends came to 10 bases. CDR3 sequence (DNA): TGTGCCATCAGGCAGGGCGCGTCCTACGAGCAGTACTTC. It is translated as CAIRQGASYEQYF.

The V call is TRBV19, the J call TRBJ1-2, with D perhaps matching TRBD1 (6 bases). This CDR3 region has 15 residues. Trimming pared 9 bases from V and 7 bases from J, leaving 24 bases between. CDR1 and CDR2 from the germline V gene are LNHDA and SQIVND (reference sequence). The CDR3 here is CASQHRGGLPVGYTF. The CDR3 nucleotides read TGTGCCAGCCAACATCGAGGGGGTTTACCGGTTGGCTACACCTTC.

This clone was counted between two and nine times. This sequence joins TRBV5-1 and TRBJ2-3, with TRBD2 identical over 10 bases. The CDR3 extends over 18 amino acids. The germline gives CDR1 SGHRS, CDR2 YFSETQ. V shed 4 bases and J 0 bases; nucleotides not matched to a gene: 11. The chain's CDR3 is CASSPKWLAGESTDTQYF. The CDR3, as DNA: TGCGCCAGCAGCCCTAAGTGGCTAGCGGGGGAAAGCACAGATACGCAGTATTTT.

The chain is built from TRBV6-5 and TRBJ2-5; D is perhaps TRBD2 (5 bases). The length of the CDR3 is 14 residues. V was trimmed by 3 bases and J by 5 bases, leaving 13 bases between them. Germline V lookup: CDR1 MNHEY, CDR2 SVGAGI. CDR3: CASSYRDFRETQYF. As DNA, the CDR3 is TGTGCCAGCAGTTATCGGGATTTTAGGGAGACCCAGTACTTC.

This chain joins TRBV10-3 and TRBJ2-7; the D gene is possibly TRBD1 (6 bases). The V gene's germline CDR1 is ENHRY and CDR2 SYGVKD. V lost 3 bases and J 3 bases, leaving 6 bases between the germline ends. There are 12 residues in the CDR3. CDR3 sequence (DNA): TGTGCCATCAGTGAAGGGGGCTACGAGCAGTACTTC. Translating gives CAISEGGYEQYF.

The chain joins TRBV30 to TRBJ2-1; no firm D call. V shed 0 bases and J shed 2 bases, with 5 bases lying between them. The CDR3 contains 13 residues. The germline V gene has CDR1 GTSNPN and CDR2 SVGIG (reference sequence). For the CDR3, the DNA is TGTGCCTGGAGTGTTGCAGCCTACAATGAGCAGTTCTTC. Translating it yields CAWSVAAYNEQFF.

This clone came up a few times. This chain links TRBV7-9 with TRBJ1-1, with 7 positions matching TRBD1. The CDR3 consists of 13 residues. Germline assignment: CDR1 SEHNR and CDR2 FQNEAQ (reference sequence). V lost 4 bases and J lost 6; bases outside the gene matches: 5. This CDR3 reads CASSSSDRSEAFF. Here the CDR3 DNA reads TGTGCCAGCAGCTCCTCGGACAGGTCTGAAGCTTTCTTT.

The chain recombines TRBV6-2 or TRBV6-3 with TRBJ1-2, with 10 bases aligning to TRBD1. CDR1 is MNHEY, CDR2 SVGEGT, per germline. This CDR3 contains 16 residues. The trim removed 5 bases at V and 0 bases at J, leaving 6 bases unmatched. CDR3 residues: CASSPDRGASNYGYTF. CDR3 bases: TGTGCCAGCAGTCCGGACAGGGGGGCCTCTAACTATGGCTACACCTTC.

The genes are TRBV25-1 and TRBJ2-1, with D hard to call. CDR1 and CDR2 from the germline V gene are MGHDK and SYGVNS. The germline V and J ends were trimmed by 2 bases and 0 bases, with 11 bases remaining between them. The CDR3 has 16 amino acids. The DNA for the CDR3 is TGTGCCAGCAGTGAAAGTGGAAGGAGCTCCTACAATGAGCAGTTCTTC. Amino acid sequence: CASSESGRSSYNEQFF.

The chain combines TRBV6-6 with TRBJ2-6, with a weak D call TRBD1 (6 bases). CDR1 is MNHNY, CDR2 SVGAGI, per germline (reference sequence). V was cut by 4 bases and J by 0 bases, with 10 bases left in between. The CDR3 spans 16 residues. The CDR3 protein is CASSSRTASGANVLTF. In DNA form, the CDR3 reads TGTGCCAGCAGTTCCCGGACAGCCTCTGGGGCCAACGTCCTGACTTTC.

The chain has TRBV7-8 and TRBJ1-5, with D uncertain. Germline CDR1 reads SGHVS; CDR2 reads FQNEAQ. Trimming shortened V by 0 bases and J by 1 base, and 7 bases separated the two germline ends. The CDR3 covers 15 residues. The DNA for the CDR3 is TGTGCCAGCAGCTTAGCGCCGGGGAGCAATCAGCCCCAGCATTTT. Translating gives CASSLAPGSNQPQHF. The whole variable domain, remainder taken from reference TRBV7-8 and TRBJ1-5, is GAGVSQSPRYKVAKRGQDVALRCDPISGHVSLFWYQQALGQGPEFLTYFQNEAQLDKSGLPSDRFFAERPEGSVSTLKIQRTQQEDSAVYLCASSLAPGSNQPQHFGDGTRLSIL.

The CDR3 nucleotides are TGTGCCAGCCACAGGGGGGGGCCCCATAATTCACCCCTCCACTTT. Residues: CASHRGGPHNSPLHF. This rearrangement joins TRBV7-2 to TRBJ1-6; 8 bases fit TRBD1. After removal of 8 bases from V and 5 bases from J, the junction contained 8 bases not matched to a gene. CDR1 and CDR2 from the germline V gene are SGHTA and FQGNSA. CDR3 size: 15 residues.

The V and J genes are TRBV6-5 and TRBJ1-4; D is uncertain. Germline assignment: CDR1 MNHEY and CDR2 SVGAGI. The V end was cut by 11 bases, the J end by 4 bases, with 17 bases between. The CDR3 spans 14 residues. The CDR3 spells CAVRKGVDNEKLFF. The CDR3 coding sequence is TGTGCCGTACGAAAGGGAGTAGATAATGAAAAACTGTTTTTT.

The chain combines TRBV6-6 with TRBJ1-2, with 11 bases lining up with TRBD1. The germline CDR1 and CDR2 sequences are MNHNY and SVGAGI (reference sequence). CDR3 length: 15 amino acids. Trimming at V came to 10 bases and at J to 6 bases, leaving 13 bases not matched to a gene. CDR3 sequence: CAINRDRGGSDGYTF. DNA of the CDR3: TGTGCCATCAATCGGGACAGGGGGGGAAGCGATGGCTACACCTTC.

The chain links TRBV9 to TRBJ2-3; 8 nucleotides agree with TRBD2. Germline V lookup: CDR1 SGDLS, CDR2 YYNGEE. V dropped 10 bases and J dropped 2; count of bases not matched to a gene: 15. The CDR3 extends over 16 amino acids. DNA for the CDR3: TGTGCCCGCCGCGTCGGGGGCGGGGGGACCACAGATACGCAGTATTTT. It specifies CARRVGGGGTTDTQYF.

The chain recombines TRBV18 with TRBJ2-3; no clear D. The V gene lost 2 bases and the J gene lost 0 bases, with 6 bases spanning the gap. CDR1 KGHSH and CDR2 LQKENI come from the germline V gene. This CDR3 region has 14 residues. The CDR3 sequence is CASSPGPSTDTQYF. Written as DNA, the CDR3 is TGTGCCAGCTCACCAGGGCCTAGCACAGATACGCAGTATTTT. The full variable domain, with the rest looked up from reference TRBV18 and TRBJ2-3, is NAGVMQNPRHLVRRRGQEARLRCSPMKGHSHVYWYRQLPEEGLKFMVYLQKENIIDESGMPKERFSAEFPKEGPSILRIQQVVRGDSAAYFCASSPGPSTDTQYFGPGTRLTVL.

The rearrangement joins TRBV5-1 to TRBJ2-3, with 10 bases lining up with TRBD1. Trimming took 4 bases from V and 14 from J; bases not matched to a gene: 7. Germline V gene sequence: CDR1 SGHRS, CDR2 YFSETQ. The CDR3 consists of 12 residues. The CDR3 is CASSPEGTGVYF. The DNA for the CDR3 is TGCGCCAGCAGCCCAGAAGGGACAGGGGTGTATTTT.

In DNA, the CDR3 is TGTGCCTGGAGTGTCCCCCCCGGGAAAAACATTCAGTACTTC. Translation gives CAWSVPPGKNIQYF. The chain recombines TRBV30 with TRBJ2-4, with D uncertain. Trimming took off 0 bases at V and 4 bases at J, with 10 bases between the two ends. The CDR3 is 14 amino acids. Per germline, CDR1 GTSNPN and CDR2 SVGIG (reference sequence).

The chain joins TRBV27 to TRBJ1-4, with D tentatively TRBD1 (5 bases). The V and J ends lost 3 bases and 11 bases respectively, with 13 bases between them. This CDR3 is built from 13 residues. CDR1 is MNHEY and CDR2 is SMNVEV in the germline V gene (reference sequence). The CDR3 DNA sequence: TGTGCCAGCAGTTTCCCGGCGGGGGGGAAACTGTTTTTT. It codes for CASSFPAGGKLFF.

The V call is TRBV2, the J call TRBJ1-4; TRBD1 is a possible D gene (6 bases). Germline V gene data show CDR1 as SNHLY and CDR2 as FYNNEI. Trimming shortened V by 4 bases and J by 8 bases, and 17 bases separated the two germline ends. This CDR3 comprises 15 residues. The CDR3 loop reads CASSAGAGVGEKLFF. The CDR3 bases are TGTGCCAGCAGTGCTGGGGCAGGGGTCGGGGAAAAACTGTTTTTT.

This sequence joins TRBV2 and TRBJ1-3; TRBD1 matches 8 bases. J lost 4 bases, V lost 8 bases, and 7 bases had no gene match. In germline, CDR1 is SNHLY, CDR2 FYNNEI. This CDR3 spans 14 amino acids. CDR3 region: CASAWTGSGNTIYF. Written as DNA, the CDR3 is TGTGCCAGCGCGTGGACAGGGTCCGGAAACACCATATATTTT.

The CDR3 coding sequence is TGTGCCAGCAGCTTAGAAGACTACAGGGTCTTCGAGAGTGGCTACACCTTC. Translating gives CASSLEDYRVFESGYTF. This chain uses TRBV7-9 with TRBJ1-2, with D tentatively TRBD1 (6 bases). Per germline, CDR1 SEHNR and CDR2 FQNEAQ (reference sequence). V dropped 1 base and J dropped 7 bases, with 22 bases sitting between them. The CDR3 is 17 amino acids.